This TCR beta chain derives from a study of cytomegalovirus exposure and HLA in healthy donors. Findings and caveats of the study: Clonal expansion, a later analysis showed, was greater in HLA-associated TCR beta chains than in equally common others. The sole available immune exposure information was CMV serostatus. Across donors, sequencing depth was assumed by presence/absence analyses to be roughly uniform.

The germline V and J ends were trimmed by 3 bases and 4 bases, with 19 bases remaining between them. Germline lookup yields CDR1 MNHEY and CDR2 SMNVEV (reference sequence). The CDR3 extends over 18 amino acids. About this clone: Antigen specificity is unknown.

PCR involved 60 Vbeta and 13 Jbeta primers. Profiled with immunoSEQ multiplex PCR; TCRdb holds only in-frame clones, not every one. The sample includes tens of thousands of clones, 78% of them seen just once. This sequence joins TRBV27 and TRBJ1-6, with D maybe TRBD1 (6 bases). The receptor's source is a male donor in good health and CMV-seropositive. Sequenced: PBMCs. The CDR3 spells CASSLDRQVTGYNSPLHF. The CDR3 bases are TGTGCCAGCAGTTTGGATCGACAGGTCACGGGGTATAATTCACCCCTCCACTTT.